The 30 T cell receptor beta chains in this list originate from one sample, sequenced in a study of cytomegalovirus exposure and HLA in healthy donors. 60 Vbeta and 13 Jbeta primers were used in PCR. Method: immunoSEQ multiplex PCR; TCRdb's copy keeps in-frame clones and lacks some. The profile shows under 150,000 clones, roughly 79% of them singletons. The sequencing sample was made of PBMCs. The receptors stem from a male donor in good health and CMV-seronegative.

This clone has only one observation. The DNA of the CDR3 is TGTGCCTGGGCAGACAGGGATCTTTACAATGAGCAGTTCTTC. Translating gives CAWADRDLYNEQFF. This chain uses TRBV30 with TRBJ2-1, with 7 bases fitting TRBD1. V lost 5 bases, J lost 4 bases, and 8 bases stayed unmatched. The CDR3 is 14 amino acids. CDR1 is GTSNPN, CDR2 SVGIG, per germline (reference sequence). The whole variable domain, remainder taken from reference TRBV30 and TRBJ2-1, is SQTIHQWPATLVQPVGSPLSLECTVEGTSNPNLYWYRQAAGRGLQLLFYSVGIGQISSEVPQNLSASRPQDRQFILSSKKLLLSDSGFYLCAWADRDLYNEQFFGPGTRLTVL.

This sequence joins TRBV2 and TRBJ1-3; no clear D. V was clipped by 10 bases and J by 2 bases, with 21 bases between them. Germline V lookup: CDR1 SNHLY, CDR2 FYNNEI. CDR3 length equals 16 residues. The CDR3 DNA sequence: TGTGCCATTAAGGCACGGAGAGGAATCACTGGAAACACCATATATTTT. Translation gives CAIKARRGITGNTIYF.

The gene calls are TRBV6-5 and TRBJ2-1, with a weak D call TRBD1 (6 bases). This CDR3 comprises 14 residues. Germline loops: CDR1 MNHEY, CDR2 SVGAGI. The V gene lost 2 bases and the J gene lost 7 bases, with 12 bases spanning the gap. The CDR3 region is CASSYGSRGNEQFF. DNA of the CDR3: TGTGCCAGCAGTTACGGGTCCAGGGGAAATGAGCAGTTCTTC.

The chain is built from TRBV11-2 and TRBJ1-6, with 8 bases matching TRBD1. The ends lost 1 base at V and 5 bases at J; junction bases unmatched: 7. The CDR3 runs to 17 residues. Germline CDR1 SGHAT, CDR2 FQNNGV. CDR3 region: CASSLGHQGAHNSPLHF. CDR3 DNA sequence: TGTGCCAGCAGCTTAGGACACCAGGGGGCCCATAATTCACCCCTCCACTTT.

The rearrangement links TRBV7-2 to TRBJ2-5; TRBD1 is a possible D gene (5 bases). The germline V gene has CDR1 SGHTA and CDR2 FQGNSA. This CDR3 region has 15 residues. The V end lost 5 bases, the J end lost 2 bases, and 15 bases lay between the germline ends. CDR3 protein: CASSTGHIFQETQYF. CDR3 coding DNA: TGTGCCAGCAGCACAGGACACATCTTTCAAGAGACCCAGTACTTC.

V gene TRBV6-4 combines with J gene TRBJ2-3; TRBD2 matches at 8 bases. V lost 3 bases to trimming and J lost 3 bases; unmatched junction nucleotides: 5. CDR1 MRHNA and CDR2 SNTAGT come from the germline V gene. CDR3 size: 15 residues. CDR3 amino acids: CASSESSGGTDTQYF. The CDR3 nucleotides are TGTGCCAGCAGTGAATCGAGCGGGGGAACAGATACGCAGTATTTT.

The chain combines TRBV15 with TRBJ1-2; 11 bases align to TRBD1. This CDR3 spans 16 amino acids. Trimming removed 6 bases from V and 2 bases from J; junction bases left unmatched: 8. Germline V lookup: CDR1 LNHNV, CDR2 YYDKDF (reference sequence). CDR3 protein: CATSKGGTGGNYGYTF. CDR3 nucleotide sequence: TGTGCCACCAGTAAAGGGGGGACAGGGGGGAACTATGGCTACACCTTC.

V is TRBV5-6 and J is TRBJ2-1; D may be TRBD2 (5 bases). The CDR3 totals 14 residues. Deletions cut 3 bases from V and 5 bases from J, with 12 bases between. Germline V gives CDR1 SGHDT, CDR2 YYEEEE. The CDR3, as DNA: TGTGCCAGCAGCTCCCTAACTAGTCACAATGAGCAGTTCTTC. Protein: CASSSLTSHNEQFF.

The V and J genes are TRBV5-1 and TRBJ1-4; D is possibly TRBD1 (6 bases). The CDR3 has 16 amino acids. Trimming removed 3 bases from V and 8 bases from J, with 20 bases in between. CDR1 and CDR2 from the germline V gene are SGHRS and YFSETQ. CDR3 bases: TGCGCCAGCAGCTCGCTACAGGGACAAGGGAGAGAAAAACTGTTTTTT. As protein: CASSSLQGQGREKLFF.

CDR3 sequence: CASSADSMNTEAFF. CDR3 nucleotide sequence: TGTGCCAGCAGTGCGGACAGCATGAACACTGAAGCTTTCTTT. This chain connects TRBV6-5 to TRBJ1-1, with D tentatively TRBD1 (6 bases). Trimming removed 5 bases at V and 0 bases at J, with 10 bases between. The length of the CDR3 is 14 residues. Germline CDR1 is MNHEY and CDR2 is SVGAGI.

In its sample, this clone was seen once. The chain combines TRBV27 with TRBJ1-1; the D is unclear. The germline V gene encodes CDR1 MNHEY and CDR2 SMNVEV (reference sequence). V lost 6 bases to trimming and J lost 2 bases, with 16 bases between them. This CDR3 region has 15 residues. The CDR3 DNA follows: TGTGCCAGCAGAAAGACACCCCAGAGAAACACTGAAGCTTTCTTT. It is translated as CASRKTPQRNTEAFF.

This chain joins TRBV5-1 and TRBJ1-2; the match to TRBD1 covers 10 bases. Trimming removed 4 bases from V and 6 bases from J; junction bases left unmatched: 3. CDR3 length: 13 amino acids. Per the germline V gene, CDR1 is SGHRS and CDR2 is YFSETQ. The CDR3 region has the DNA TGCGCCAGCAGCAGAGGGACAGGGGATGGCTACACCTTC. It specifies CASSRGTGDGYTF.

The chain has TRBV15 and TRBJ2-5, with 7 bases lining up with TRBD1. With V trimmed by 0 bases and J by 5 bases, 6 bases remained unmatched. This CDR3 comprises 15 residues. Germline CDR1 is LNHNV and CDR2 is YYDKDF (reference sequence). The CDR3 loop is CATSRDRGLMETQYF. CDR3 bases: TGTGCCACCAGCAGAGATAGGGGGCTGATGGAGACCCAGTACTTC.

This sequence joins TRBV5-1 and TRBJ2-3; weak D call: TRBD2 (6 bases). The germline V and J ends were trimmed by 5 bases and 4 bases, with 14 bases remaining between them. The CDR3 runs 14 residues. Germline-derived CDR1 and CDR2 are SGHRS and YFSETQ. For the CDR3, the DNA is TGCGCCAGCAGGGCCGGGACTCAGGCAGATACGCAGTATTTT. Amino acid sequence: CASRAGTQADTQYF.

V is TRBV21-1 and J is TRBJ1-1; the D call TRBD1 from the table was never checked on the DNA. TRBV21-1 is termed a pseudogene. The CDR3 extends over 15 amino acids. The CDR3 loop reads CASSKRGQGNTEAFF. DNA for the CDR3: TGTGCCAGCAGCAAAAGGGGGCAGGGGAACACTGAAGCTTTCTTT.

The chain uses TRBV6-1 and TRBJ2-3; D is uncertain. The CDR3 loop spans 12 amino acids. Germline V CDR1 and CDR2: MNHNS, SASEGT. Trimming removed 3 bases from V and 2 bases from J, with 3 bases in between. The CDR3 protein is CASSDYTDTQYF. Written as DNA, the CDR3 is TGTGCCAGCAGTGATTACACAGATACGCAGTATTTT.

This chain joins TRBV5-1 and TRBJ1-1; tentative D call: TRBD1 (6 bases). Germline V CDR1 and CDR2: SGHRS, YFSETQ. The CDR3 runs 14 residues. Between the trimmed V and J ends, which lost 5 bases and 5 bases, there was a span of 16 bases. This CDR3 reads CASRQGSDGTEAFF. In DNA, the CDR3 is TGCGCCAGCAGACAGGGAAGTGATGGGACTGAAGCTTTCTTT.

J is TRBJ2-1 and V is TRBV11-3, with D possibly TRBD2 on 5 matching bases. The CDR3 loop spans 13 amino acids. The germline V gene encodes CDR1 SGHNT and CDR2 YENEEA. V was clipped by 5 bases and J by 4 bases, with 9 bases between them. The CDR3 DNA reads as TGTGCCAGCAGCGGGGAGAATTACAATGAGCAGTTCTTC. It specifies CASSGENYNEQFF.

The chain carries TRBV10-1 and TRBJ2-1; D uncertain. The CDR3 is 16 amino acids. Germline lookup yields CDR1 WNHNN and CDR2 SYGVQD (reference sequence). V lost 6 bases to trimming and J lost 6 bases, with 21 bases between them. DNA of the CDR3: TGCGCCAGCAGAAATACAGACACGCCGGCTTCCAATGAGCAGTTCTTC. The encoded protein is CASRNTDTPASNEQFF.

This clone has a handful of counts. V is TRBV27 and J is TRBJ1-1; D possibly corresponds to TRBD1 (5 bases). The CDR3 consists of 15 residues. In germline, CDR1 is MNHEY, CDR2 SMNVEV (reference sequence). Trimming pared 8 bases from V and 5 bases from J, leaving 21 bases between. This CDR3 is CASFRAGRGYTEAFF. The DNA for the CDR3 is TGTGCCAGCTTTAGGGCAGGGAGGGGTTATACTGAAGCTTTCTTT.

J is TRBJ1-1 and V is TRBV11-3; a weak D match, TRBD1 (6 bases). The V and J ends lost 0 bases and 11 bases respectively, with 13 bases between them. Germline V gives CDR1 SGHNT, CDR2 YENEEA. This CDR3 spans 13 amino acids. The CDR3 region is CASSLDHGGRAFF. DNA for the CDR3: TGTGCCAGCAGCTTAGATCACGGGGGGCGCGCTTTCTTT.

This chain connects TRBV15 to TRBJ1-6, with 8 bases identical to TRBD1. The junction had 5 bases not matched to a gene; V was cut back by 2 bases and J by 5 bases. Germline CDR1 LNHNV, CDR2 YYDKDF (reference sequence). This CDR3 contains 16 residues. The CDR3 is CATSRPGQGDNSPLHF. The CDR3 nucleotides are TGTGCCACCAGCAGACCAGGACAGGGTGATAATTCACCCCTCCACTTT.

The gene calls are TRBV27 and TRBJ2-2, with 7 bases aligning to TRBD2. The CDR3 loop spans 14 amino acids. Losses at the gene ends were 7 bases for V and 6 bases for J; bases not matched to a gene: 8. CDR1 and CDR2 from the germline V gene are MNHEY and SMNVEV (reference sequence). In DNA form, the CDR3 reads TGTGCCAGCACCCCTTATCGGGGGGCCGGGGAGCTGTTTTTT. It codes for CASTPYRGAGELFF.

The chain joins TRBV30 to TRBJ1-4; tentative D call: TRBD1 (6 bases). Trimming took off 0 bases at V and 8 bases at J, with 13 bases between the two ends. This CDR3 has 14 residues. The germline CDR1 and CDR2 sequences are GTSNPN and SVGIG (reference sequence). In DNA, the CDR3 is TGTGCCTGGAGTGTACAGGGCTTCGGGGAAAAACTGTTTTTT. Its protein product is CAWSVQGFGEKLFF.

The CDR3 coding sequence is TGTGCCTGGAGTACTACACAGGGCGGCTGTACCGCTTTCTTT. It codes for CAWSTTQGGCTAFF. The V gene is TRBV30, the J gene TRBJ1-1; TRBD1 might be the D (6 bases). The CDR3 consists of 14 residues. V was shortened by 2 bases and J by 11 bases, with 21 bases between the two germline ends. Germline values: CDR1 GTSNPN, CDR2 SVGIG (reference sequence).

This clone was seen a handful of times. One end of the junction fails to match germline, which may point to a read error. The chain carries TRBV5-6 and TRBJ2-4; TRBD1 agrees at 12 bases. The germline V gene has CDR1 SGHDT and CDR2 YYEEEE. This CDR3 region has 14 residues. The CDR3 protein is CASRGQGARNIQYF. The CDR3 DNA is TGTGCCAGCAGGGGACAGGGGGCCAGAAACATTCAGTACTTC.

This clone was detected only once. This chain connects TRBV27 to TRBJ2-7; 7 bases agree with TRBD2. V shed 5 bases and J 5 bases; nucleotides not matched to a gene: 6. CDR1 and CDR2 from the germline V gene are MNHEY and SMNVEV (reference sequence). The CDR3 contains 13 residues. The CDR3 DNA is TGTGCCAGCAGTCCTCTGGGGGGGAACGAGCAGTACTTC. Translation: CASSPLGGNEQYF.

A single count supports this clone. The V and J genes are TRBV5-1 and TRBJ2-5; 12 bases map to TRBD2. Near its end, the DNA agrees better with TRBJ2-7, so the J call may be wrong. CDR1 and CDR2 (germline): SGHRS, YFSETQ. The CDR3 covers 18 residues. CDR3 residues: CASSFSRLAGGRGYEQYF. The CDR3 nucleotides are TGCGCCAGCAGCTTCTCGAGGCTAGCGGGAGGGCGGGGATACGAGCAGTACTTC.

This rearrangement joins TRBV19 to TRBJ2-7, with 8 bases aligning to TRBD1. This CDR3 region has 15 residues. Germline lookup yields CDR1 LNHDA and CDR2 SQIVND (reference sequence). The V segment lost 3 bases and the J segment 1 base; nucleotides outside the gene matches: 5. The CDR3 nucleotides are TGTGCCAGTAGTATTGGTCAGGGGGCTTCCTACGAGCAGTACTTC. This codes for CASSIGQGASYEQYF.

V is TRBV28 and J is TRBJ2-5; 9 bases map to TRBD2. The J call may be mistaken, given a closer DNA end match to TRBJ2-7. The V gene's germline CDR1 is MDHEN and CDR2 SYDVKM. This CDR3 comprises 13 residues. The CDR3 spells CASQTSGTYEQYF. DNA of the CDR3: TGTGCCAGCCAGACTAGCGGCACCTACGAGCAGTACTTC.